This note documents a single T cell receptor beta chain sequence. This sample was included in a study of T cell responses to AZD1222 COVID-19 vaccine. Per the germline V gene, CDR1 is MNHEY and CDR2 is SVGAGI. CDR3 size: 15 residues. V lost 8 bases and J 2 bases, leaving 16 bases between the germline ends. Generated by immunoSEQ multiplex PCR, the TCRdb table keeps only in-frame clones and is missing some. The repertoire includes approximately 120,000 clones, more than 75% of them detected once, and around 12% sits in the top ten. The chain combines TRBV6-5 with TRBJ1-3; D remains ambiguous. This receptor was taken from an adult in good health. The sample was peripheral blood, taken on day 0 of AZD1222 vaccination. CDR3 sequence (DNA): TGTGCCAGCCTTGAGCCGGGAGACCCTGGAAACACCATATATTTT. Amino acids: CASLEPGDPGNTIYF.